The source of this T cell receptor (beta chain) is a study of shared clonotypes between healthy human individuals. Naivety among CD8 cells was defined by CD45RO negativity and positive CCR7 selection, thereby excluding terminally differentiated effector memory CD45RA+ cells. This clone occurred once. Antigen unknown. This specimen includes other DNA sequences encoding the same CDR3. General study results and limits: Against clonotypes common to all four donors, non-shared ones had lower generation probabilities. The study found 4.5% to 5% of naive CD4 clonotypes shared across a handful of donors.

Running of the assay took place at deep level. An even split of each subset's genomic DNA across several immunoSEQ plates was performed. Produced via immunoSEQ multiplex PCR; TCRdb's table is partial and in-frame only. This sample has a few million clones, with around 93% found just once. Per germline, CDR1 MNHEY and CDR2 SMNVEV (reference sequence). This CDR3 contains 14 residues. V lost 5 bases to trimming and J lost 4 bases; unmatched junction nucleotides: 7. The sequencing sample was made of naive CD8+ T cells from PBMCs. The TCR sequence derives from a man younger than 30 in good health. Some clones in this sample may be carry-over from other donors' samples. The rearrangement links TRBV27 to TRBJ2-7; 8 bases map to TRBD2. Here the CDR3 reads CASSETGTSYEQYF. In nucleotides, the CDR3 is TGTGCCAGCAGTGAAACCGGGACTAGTTACGAGCAGTACTTC.